The 21 T cell receptor beta chains in this list originate from one sample, sequenced in a study of blood T cell repertoires in COVID-19 (dated by TCRdb to 2018 to 2021). Preparation of the library involved the immunoSEQ multiplex PCR assay. Not all clones reach the TCRdb copy of this immuneACCESS table, which keeps in-frame sequences only. Checked studies attribute under half of the gap to unresolved V genes and leave the rest unexplained. The sample table shows roughly 83,000 clones, and approximately 86% are seen once. The leading ten clones occupy under 8.5% of the sample. The sequencing input was peripheral blood. The source of these receptors is a man older than 75 with active or convalescent COVID-19.

The V and J genes are TRBV30 and TRBJ1-4, with 9 bases matching TRBD1. This CDR3 comprises 14 residues. Germline V gene lookup returns CDR1 GTSNPN and CDR2 SVGIG (reference sequence). V trimming: 3 bases; J trimming: 8 bases; junction bases outside the gene matches: 7. The CDR3 here is CAWRMDRGWEKLFF. DNA of the CDR3: TGTGCCTGGAGAATGGACAGGGGATGGGAAAAACTGTTTTTT.

The rearrangement joins TRBV7-3 to TRBJ1-3; D perhaps matches TRBD1 (5 bases). V was pared by 2 bases and J by 0 bases, with 8 bases between. The CDR3 runs 15 residues. The germline gives CDR1 SGHTA, CDR2 FQGTGA. CDR3 amino acids: CASSLGGNSGNTIYF. The CDR3 DNA is TGTGCCAGCAGCTTAGGGGGGAACTCTGGAAACACCATATATTTT.

V usage is TRBV27 and J usage is TRBJ1-2; TRBD1 aligns across 8 bases. The CDR3 length is 15 residues. Trimming removed 6 bases from V and 1 base from J; junction bases left unmatched: 7. CDR1 MNHEY and CDR2 SMNVEV come from the germline V gene (reference sequence). The CDR3 loop reads CASRPGDRSNYGYTF. The DNA for the CDR3 is TGTGCCAGCAGACCAGGGGACAGGAGTAACTATGGCTACACCTTC.

The chain recombines TRBV9 with TRBJ2-1; 9 nucleotides align to TRBD1. Trimming cost V 2 bases and J 4 bases; bases outside gene matches: 13. CDR3 length: 18 amino acids. Germline lookup yields CDR1 SGDLS and CDR2 YYNGEE. Here the CDR3 DNA reads TGTGCCAGCAGCGTGACGATCCAGACAGGGGGAGTTTACAATGAGCAGTTCTTC. This translates into CASSVTIQTGGVYNEQFF.

The rearrangement joins TRBV13 to TRBJ1-2; TRBD1 might be the D (6 bases). Deletions cut 5 bases from V and 4 bases from J, with 14 bases between. Germline values: CDR1 PRHDT, CDR2 FYEKMQ (reference sequence). The CDR3 consists of 14 residues. In nucleotides, the CDR3 is TGTGCCAGCAGCGTCGGGGGGGGCTCCTATGGCTACACCTTC. Protein: CASSVGGGSYGYTF.

The J gene is TRBJ2-2, the V gene TRBV19, with 11 bases fitting TRBD1. The CDR3 is 17 residues long. Germline V gene sequence: CDR1 LNHDA, CDR2 SQIVND (reference sequence). The V gene end was trimmed by 3 bases and the J gene end by 1 base; junction bases not matched to a gene: 4. The CDR3 loop is CASSIGQGAGNTGELFF. The CDR3, as DNA: TGTGCCAGTAGTATCGGACAGGGGGCTGGGAACACCGGGGAGCTGTTTTTT. Using reference TRBV19 and TRBJ2-2 for the parts outside the CDR3, the full variable domain is DGGITQSPKYLFRKEGQNVTLSCEQNLNHDAMYWYRQDPGQGLRLIYYSQIVNDFQKGDIAEGYSVSREKKESFPLTVTSAQKNPTAFYLCASSIGQGAGNTGELFFGEGSRLTVL.

The chain joins TRBV28 to TRBJ1-2; D remains unclear. Trimming removed 5 bases at V and 4 bases at J, with 8 bases between. Germline assignment: CDR1 MDHEN and CDR2 SYDVKM. CDR3 length: 12 amino acids. CDR3 nucleotides: TGTGCCAGCAGTCCGAGGAGCTATGGCTACACCTTC. Translation gives CASSPRSYGYTF.

The rearrangement joins TRBV4-1 to TRBJ1-2, with D possibly TRBD1 on 6 matching bases. Germline V gives CDR1 MGHRA, CDR2 YSYEKL. This CDR3 region has 15 residues. The V end was cut by 0 bases, the J end by 3 bases, with 11 bases between. The CDR3 bases are TGCGCCAGCAGCCAAGAGCACAGGGTCGACTATGGCTACACCTTC. It encodes CASSQEHRVDYGYTF.

The count of this clone is one. The gene calls are TRBV3-1 (or the pseudogene TRBV3-2) and TRBJ2-5; 14 positions match TRBD2. V lost 1 base, J lost 5 bases, and 6 bases stayed unmatched. Germline CDR1 and CDR2: LGHDT and YNNKEL (reference sequence). The CDR3 is made up of 17 amino acids. The CDR3 nucleotides are TGTGCCAGCAGCCAAGGATTGACTAGCGGGGGGGGTGAGACCCAGTACTTC. It encodes CASSQGLTSGGGETQYF.

The rearrangement links TRBV7-8 to TRBJ1-1; 7 bases fit TRBD1. Germline-derived CDR1 and CDR2 are SGHVS and FQNEAQ. There are 14 residues in the CDR3. J gave up 5 bases and V 5 bases, and 8 bases lay outside the gene matches. In DNA, the CDR3 is TGTGCCAGCAGCCCGAGGGGGCTGGTAACTGAAGCTTTCTTT. This gives the protein CASSPRGLVTEAFF.

The gene calls are TRBV5-1 and TRBJ1-2, with 8 bases fitting TRBD1. CDR3 size: 18 residues. Trimming took 0 bases from V and 3 from J; bases not matched to a gene: 13. The germline V gene encodes CDR1 SGHRS and CDR2 YFSETQ. CDR3 nucleotide sequence: TGCGCCAGCAGCTTGGCCTGGGCAGGGGGCGGAGGCTACTATGGCTACACCTTC. This gives the protein CASSLAWAGGGGYYGYTF.

The chain combines TRBV18 with TRBJ1-5, with a weak D call TRBD1 (6 bases). Looked up from germline, CDR1 is KGHSH and CDR2 is LQKENI. This CDR3 is 13 amino acids long. V gave up 6 bases and J gave up 5 bases, with 11 bases separating them. The CDR3 coding sequence is TGTGCCAGCTCCACAGGGCTCGATCAGCCCCAGCATTTT. Amino acids: CASSTGLDQPQHF.

V gene TRBV24-1 combines with J gene TRBJ2-7; the match to TRBD2 covers 10 bases. Germline CDR1 reads KGHDR; CDR2 reads SFDVKD. This CDR3 spans 16 amino acids. The J segment lost 6 bases and the V segment lost 6 bases, leaving 13 bases of the junction unmatched. CDR3 region: CATSLSGRGKTAEQYV. CDR3 nucleotides: TGTGCCACCAGTCTGAGCGGGAGGGGGAAGACCGCCGAGCAGTACGTC.

The chain has TRBV24-1 and TRBJ2-5; TRBD1 matches 10 bases. Trimming cost V 2 bases and J 2 bases; bases outside gene matches: 16. The CDR3 totals 20 residues. The V gene's germline CDR1 is KGHDR and CDR2 SFDVKD. The chain's CDR3 is CATSDSRFGTGVGEQETQYF. CDR3 nucleotide sequence: TGTGCCACCAGTGATTCTCGGTTCGGGACAGGGGTAGGGGAGCAAGAGACCCAGTACTTC.

The CDR3 reads CATSDLRTGDQETQYF. As DNA, the CDR3 is TGTGCCACCAGTGATTTGCGGACAGGAGATCAAGAGACCCAGTACTTC. The chain joins TRBV24-1 to TRBJ2-5, with TRBD1 matching over 7 bases. The CDR3 runs to 16 residues. Germline-derived CDR1 and CDR2 are KGHDR and SFDVKD. V gave up 0 bases and J gave up 2 bases; unmatched junction bases: 5.

This chain joins TRBV6-5 and TRBJ1-1; D may be TRBD1 (6 bases). Trimming took 2 bases from V and 2 from J, leaving 6 bases between them. Germline V lookup: CDR1 MNHEY, CDR2 SVGAGI. The CDR3 is 13 residues long. Here the CDR3 DNA reads TGTGCCAGCAGTTACGGGGGCAACACTGAAGCTTTCTTT. Its translation: CASSYGGNTEAFF.

The V and J genes are TRBV19 and TRBJ2-1; 9 bases line up with TRBD2. Trimming cost V 4 bases and J 2 bases; bases outside gene matches: 9. The CDR3 sequence is 17 residues long. CDR1 and CDR2 (germline): LNHDA, SQIVND (reference sequence). The CDR3 DNA reads as TGTGCCAGTAGTACCAAGAGCGGGAGGCCACCCTACAATGAGCAGTTCTTC. Translation: CASSTKSGRPPYNEQFF.

The chain links TRBV5-1 to TRBJ1-2; TRBD1 agrees at 8 bases. The trim removed 5 bases at V and 4 bases at J, leaving 13 bases unmatched. CDR1 and CDR2 from the germline V gene are SGHRS and YFSETQ. The CDR3 runs to 16 residues. CDR3 sequence: CASSSSGTGTVYGYTF. For the CDR3, the DNA is TGCGCCAGCAGTAGCTCCGGGACAGGCACCGTCTATGGCTACACCTTC.

The CDR3 sequence is CASSGGQGHNSPLHF. Written as DNA, the CDR3 is TGCGCCAGCAGCGGGGGACAGGGGCATAATTCACCCCTCCACTTT. The rearrangement joins TRBV5-1 to TRBJ1-6, with 10 positions matching TRBD1. Germline V gene lookup returns CDR1 SGHRS and CDR2 YFSETQ. This CDR3 comprises 15 residues. V was pared by 4 bases and J by 5 bases, with 3 bases of the junction left unmatched.

The chain links TRBV7-9 to TRBJ2-7; D call uncertain. The length of the CDR3 is 13 residues. CDR1 is SEHNR, CDR2 FQNEAQ, per germline (reference sequence). Trimming took off 5 bases at V and 4 bases at J, with 12 bases between the two ends. The DNA for the CDR3 is TGTGCCAGCAGCCCAAGAGGCGGATACGAGCAGTACGTC. It is translated as CASSPRGGYEQYV.

CDR3 nucleotides: TGCGCCAGCAGCCCAAGACTAGCTGAGCAAGAGACCCAGTACTTC. Protein product: CASSPRLAEQETQYF. V and J are TRBV5-1 and TRBJ2-5; TRBD2 agrees at 7 bases. This CDR3 is built from 15 residues. Germline-derived CDR1 and CDR2 are SGHRS and YFSETQ. The V segment lost 4 bases and the J segment 2 bases; nucleotides outside the gene matches: 8.